Listed here are 24 T cell receptor beta chains from one sample, sequenced in a study of tumor-infiltrating lymphocytes in oesophageal squamous cell carcinoma. In TCRdb, the PCR reads were re-called with MiXCR into one record per CDR3 protein. This sample yields about 16,000 distinct CDR3 sequences, of which around 41% are seen a single time; roughly 30% belongs to the top ten. Sequenced input: normal esophageal tissue next to the tumor. These receptors were collected from a female donor with esophageal squamous cell carcinoma.

The rearrangement links TRBV7-3 to TRBJ2-7; perhaps D is TRBD1 or TRBD2 (6 bases each). CDR1 and CDR2 from the germline V gene are SGHTA and FQGTGA. CDR3 length: 14 amino acids. With 5 bases removed from V and 7 bases from J, the gap between germline ends came to 18 bases. This CDR3 reads CASSPNRGGTEQYF. The CDR3 DNA sequence: TGTGCCAGCAGCCCGAATCGAGGGGGGACGGAGCAGTACTTC.

This clonotype is medium-sized in the sample. The rearrangement links TRBV7-3 to TRBJ2-3, with D perhaps matching TRBD1 (6 bases). Germline V gives CDR1 SGHTA, CDR2 FQGTGA. V shed 2 bases and J shed 6 bases, with 15 bases lying between them. The CDR3 totals 15 residues. The DNA for the CDR3 is TGTGCCAGCAGCTTATCAGGGGCCCGACTGGATACGCAGTATTTT. Its translation: CASSLSGARLDTQYF. Complete variable domain (other parts from reference TRBV7-3 and TRBJ2-3): GAGVSQTPSNKVTEKGKYVELRCDPISGHTALYWYRQSLGQGPEFLIYFQGTGAADDSGLPNDRFFAVRPEGSVSTLKIQRTERGDSAVYLCASSLSGARLDTQYFGPGTRLTVL.

This clonotype was seen repeatedly, ten times or more. Compared with germline, one end of the junction differs, possibly owing to a read error. The V call is TRBV7-7, the J call TRBJ2-3; D gene ambiguous. CDR1 is SSHAT, CDR2 FNYEAQ, per germline (reference sequence). The CDR3 length is 15 residues. DNA of the CDR3: TGTGCTAGCAGCTTGTCAACGTCTAGCACAGATACGCAGTATTTT. Protein product: CASSLSTSSTDTQYF.

To note about this clonotype: The conserved closing phenylalanine or tryptophan is absent in this CDR3, likely reflecting a read error. The DNA is left out, because the CDR3 cannot be placed on it with certainty; the CDR3 is given as TCRdb lists it. This chain links TRBV7-8 with TRBJ2-5; the table's D call of TRBD1 was not tested on the DNA. Looked up from germline, CDR1 is SGHVS and CDR2 is FQNEAQ. The CDR3 sequence runs 17 residues, both termini included. CDR3 loop: CASSYSQGADYGYTFGS.

Of note for this clonotype: A read error may explain this, as a much larger clone is one base away. The DNA for the CDR3 is TGCGCCAGCAGTGCCCTTGGGAGGGGCAATGAGCAGTACTTC. It translates to CASSALGRGNEQYF. This chain joins TRBV10-1 and TRBJ2-7; TRBD2 matches at 7 bases. J lost 7 bases, V lost 4 bases, and 10 bases had no gene match. Germline V gene sequence: CDR1 WNHNN, CDR2 SYGVQD (reference sequence). This CDR3 spans 14 amino acids.

The chain couples TRBV6-8 to TRBJ1-5; no firm D call. V lost 8 bases and J lost 11, with 13 bases in between. There are 11 residues in the CDR3. The germline CDR1 and CDR2 sequences are MNHGY and SAAAGT. Written as DNA, the CDR3 is TGTGCCAGCGGCCCCGGTATGTCCCAGCATTTT. Translation: CASGPGMSQHF.

As regards this clonotype: With a much larger clone just one base away, this may be a read error. The V call is TRBV27, the J call TRBJ2-7, with D unresolved. The CDR3 spans 14 residues. Germline CDR1 MNHEY, CDR2 SMNVEV (reference sequence). Deletions cut 3 bases from V and 7 bases from J, with 16 bases between. CDR3: CASSLTSSYNEQYF. The CDR3 region has the DNA TGTGCCAGCAGTTTGACGAGCTCCTACAATGAGCAGTACTTC.

The rearrangement links TRBV7-4 to TRBJ1-1; D is unclear. Germline-derived CDR1 and CDR2 are SGHVT and SQSDAQ. Trimming left V 5 bases short and J 4 bases short, with 17 bases between. The CDR3 is 15 residues long. CDR3 sequence: CASSRMESGSTEAFF. CDR3 nucleotide sequence: TGTGCCAGCAGCCGTATGGAGTCCGGGAGCACTGAAGCTTTCTTT.

The chain joins TRBV11-2 to TRBJ1-1; the match to TRBD1 covers 9 bases. CDR3 size: 19 residues. The germline CDR1 and CDR2 sequences are SGHAT and FQNNGV. With 1 base clipped from V and 0 bases from J, the junction kept 12 bases outside the gene matches. The CDR3 reads CASSLGTSGRDRVNTEAFF. As DNA, the CDR3 is TGTGCCAGCAGCTTAGGGACTAGCGGGAGGGACAGGGTGAACACTGAAGCTTTCTTT.

The V gene is TRBV7-4, the J gene TRBJ2-1; D ambiguous. The J call is in doubt because the DNA end fits TRBJ2-5 better. There are 15 residues in the CDR3. Germline V lookup: CDR1 SGHVT, CDR2 SQSDAQ. The CDR3 spells CASSLGQIRKETQYF. CDR3 nucleotides: TGTGCCAGCAGCTTAGGACAAATAAGGAAAGAGACCCAGTACTTC.

V and J are TRBV14 and TRBJ1-5; D call uncertain. V was trimmed by 5 bases and J by 0 bases, leaving 23 bases between them. CDR1 and CDR2 (germline): SGHDN, FVKESK. This CDR3 is built from 19 residues. In nucleotides, the CDR3 is TGTGCCAGCAGCACACCGGGCCCTCAGAGACCTAATAGCAATCAGCCCCAGCATTTT. Its protein is CASSTPGPQRPNSNQPQHF.

The chain joins TRBV7-2 to TRBJ2-4; 14 bases fit TRBD2. Judging by the DNA end, TRBJ2-7 fits better; the J call may be wrong. The germline V gene encodes CDR1 SGHTA and CDR2 FQGNSA. The CDR3 sequence is 16 residues long. The CDR3 DNA is TGTGCCAGCAGCTTAGAGACTAGCGGGGGGGCCTACGAGCAGTACTTC. This sequence encodes CASSLETSGGAYEQYF.

Concerning this clonotype itself: A read error is possible here, since a much larger clone lies one base away. V is TRBV7-8 and J is TRBJ2-6, with unresolved D. The DNA end is a closer match to TRBJ2-1, so the J assignment may be wrong. Germline V CDR1 and CDR2: SGHVS, FQNEAQ. This CDR3 is built from 13 residues. CDR3 in amino acids: CASSLSRTYEQFF. CDR3 coding DNA: TGTGCCAGCAGCTTATCTAGGACCTACGAGCAGTTCTTC.

This clonotype showed up many times. Possible read error: a much larger clone is one base away. V is TRBV7-3 and J is TRBJ2-7; 10 bases fit TRBD2. J was trimmed by 7 bases and V by 8 bases; bases with no gene match: 8. The CDR3 totals 13 residues. Germline V CDR1 and CDR2: SGHTA, FQGTGA. CDR3 loop: CASGVAGGTEQYF. The CDR3 DNA reads as TGTGCCAGCGGCGTAGCGGGAGGTACTGAGCAGTACTTC.

Points on this clonotype: The conserved final phenylalanine or tryptophan is absent from the CDR3, which likely points to a read error. The chain links TRBV5-1 to TRBJ2-7; 8 nucleotides agree with TRBD1. With the DNA end fitting TRBJ2-1 better, the J assignment may be wrong. CDR1 is SGHRS, CDR2 YFSETQ, per germline. The CDR3 length is 13 residues. Written as DNA, the CDR3 is TGCGCCAGCAGCTGGACAGGGTCGAATGAGCAGTTCTTA. Encoded protein: CASSWTGSNEQFL.

This clonotype was recorded a few times. This sequence joins TRBV19 and TRBJ1-3; D unclear. Germline values: CDR1 LNHDA, CDR2 SQIVND (reference sequence). V dropped 7 bases and J dropped 0 bases, with 7 bases sitting between them. This CDR3 region has 13 residues. The CDR3 here is CASTSYSGNTIYF. The CDR3 DNA sequence: TGTGCCAGTACTAGCTACTCTGGAAACACCATATATTTT.

A word on this clonotype: Because the CDR3's place on the DNA is in doubt, the DNA is left out and the CDR3 is given as listed by TCRdb. CDR3 region: CASSLIAGEILRAVLRF. This chain connects TRBV7-6 to TRBJ2-6; no DNA check was done on the table's D call, TRBD2. The CDR3 spans 17 amino acids, including both terminal residues. Per germline, CDR1 SGHVS and CDR2 FNYEAQ.

The chain couples TRBV3-1 to TRBJ1-5; D ambiguous. This CDR3 spans 13 amino acids. V shed 5 bases and J shed 1 base, with 6 bases lying between them. Germline lookup yields CDR1 LGHDT and CDR2 YNNKEL (reference sequence). Written as DNA, the CDR3 is TGTGCCAGCAGCAGACAAAGCAATCAGCCCCAGCATTTT. This encodes CASSRQSNQPQHF.

V is TRBV7-2 and J is TRBJ2-3, with 10 bases aligning to TRBD2. The J call is uncertain, as TRBJ2-5 better fits the DNA end. The germline V gene has CDR1 SGHTA and CDR2 FQGNSA. CDR3 length equals 15 residues. The CDR3 is CASSVTSGAKETQYF. CDR3 coding DNA: TGTGCCAGCAGCGTAACTAGCGGGGCTAAAGAGACCCAGTACTTC.

This rearrangement joins TRBV7-6 to TRBJ2-1; 8 bases agree with TRBD2. Trimming removed 4 bases from V and 4 bases from J; junction bases left unmatched: 9. The length of the CDR3 is 16 residues. The V gene's germline CDR1 is SGHVS and CDR2 FNYEAQ. This CDR3 is CASSWPGLETYNEQFF. CDR3 sequence (DNA): TGTGCCAGCAGCTGGCCGGGACTAGAGACATACAATGAGCAGTTCTTC.

The chain uses TRBV7-2 and TRBJ2-2, with D perhaps TRBD2 (6 bases). Germline CDR1 SGHTA, CDR2 FQGNSA. Trimming stripped 4 bases from V and 10 bases from J, with 16 bases between. The CDR3 has 14 residues. The CDR3 protein is CASSYNGGGEELFF. The CDR3 region has the DNA TGTGCCAGCAGCTATAACGGGGGTGGAGAGGAGCTGTTTTTT.

The CDR3 coding sequence is TGTGCCAGCAGCTTAGTCACCAATGAGCAGTTCTTC. Protein product: CASSLVTNEQFF. The chain combines TRBV7-6 with TRBJ2-1; D not certain. V lost 1 base and J 6 bases, leaving 4 bases between the germline ends. Germline CDR1 is SGHVS and CDR2 is FNYEAQ. CDR3 length equals 12 residues.

This clonotype was counted ten times or more. The chain joins TRBV28 to TRBJ2-7, with a tentative D call TRBD1 (5 bases). With 10 bases removed from V and 2 bases from J, the gap between germline ends came to 18 bases. This CDR3 is 14 amino acids long. The V gene's germline CDR1 is MDHEN and CDR2 SYDVKM. CDR3 loop: CATLGPQGAYEQYF. The CDR3 DNA is TGTGCCACCTTGGGGCCGCAGGGTGCCTACGAGCAGTACTTC. Based on the CDR3 plus reference TRBV28 and TRBJ2-7, the full variable domain is DVKVTQSSRYLVKRTGEKVFLECVQDMDHENMFWYRQDPGLGLRLIYFSYDVKMKEKGDIPEGYSVSREKKERFSLILESASTNQTSMYLCATLGPQGAYEQYFGPGTRLTVT.

This chain connects TRBV12-5 to TRBJ2-3; TRBD1 aligns across 12 bases. There are 15 residues in the CDR3. Losses at the gene ends were 4 bases for V and 5 bases for J; bases not matched to a gene: 4. Germline CDR1 LGHNT, CDR2 FRNRAP. The CDR3 loop reads CASGSGQGARDTQYF. The DNA for the CDR3 is TGTGCTAGTGGTTCGGGACAGGGGGCAAGAGATACGCAGTATTTT. The full variable domain, rest sourced from reference TRBV12-5 and TRBJ2-3, is DARVTQTPRHKVTEMGQEVTMRCQPILGHNTVFWYRQTMMQGLELLAYFRNRAPLDDSGMPKDRFSAEMPDATLATLKIQPSEPRDSAVYFCASGSGQGARDTQYFGPGTRLTVL.